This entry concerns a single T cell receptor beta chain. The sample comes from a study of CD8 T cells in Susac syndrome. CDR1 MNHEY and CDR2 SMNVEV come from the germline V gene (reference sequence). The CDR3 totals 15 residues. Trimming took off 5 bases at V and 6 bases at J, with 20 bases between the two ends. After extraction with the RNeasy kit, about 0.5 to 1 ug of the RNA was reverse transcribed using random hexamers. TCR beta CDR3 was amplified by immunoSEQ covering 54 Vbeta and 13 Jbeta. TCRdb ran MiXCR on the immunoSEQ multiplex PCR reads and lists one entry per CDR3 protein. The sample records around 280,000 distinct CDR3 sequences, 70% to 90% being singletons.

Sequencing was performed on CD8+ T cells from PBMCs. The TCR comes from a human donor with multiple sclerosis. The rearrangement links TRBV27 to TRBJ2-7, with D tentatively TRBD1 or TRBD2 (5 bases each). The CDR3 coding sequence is TGTGCCAGCAGTCTTCGGGACCACCCTCGGGGCGAGCAGTACTTC. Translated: CASSLRDHPRGEQYF.